The 13 T cell receptor beta chains below were found in one sample sequenced in a study of T cell clonality in common variable immunodeficiency. Produced via immunoSEQ multiplex PCR; TCRdb's table is partial and in-frame only. The sample is made up of about 35,000 clones, none counted only once. The sample consisted of peripheral blood mononuclear cells. The receptors originated from a person between 18 and 75 years old in good health.

This clone occurred many times. The read finishes 3 residues shy of the CDR3 end, and the germline J gene is used to complete it. This chain joins TRBV4-1 and TRBJ2-7, with 9 bases identical to TRBD1. Germline V gene sequence: CDR1 MGHRA, CDR2 YSYEKL. Trimming cost V 5 bases and J 3 bases; bases outside gene matches: 8. This CDR3 has 15 residues. The CDR3 sequence is CASSGQGQGDYEQYF. Incomplete CDR3 DNA: TGCGCCAGCAGCGGACAGGGGCAAGGGGACTACGAG.

This clone was detected only a few times. Read coverage stops 3 residues before the CDR3 terminus; the germline J gene supplies the remainder. The chain carries TRBV20-1 and TRBJ2-5; D is ambiguous. V gave up 3 bases and J gave up 0 bases, with 11 bases separating them. The CDR3 is 14 residues long. Germline CDR1 and CDR2: DFQATT and SNEGSKA (reference sequence). The CDR3 loop reads CSASTDSHQETQYF. The CDR3 DNA, read in part, is TGCAGTGCTAGTACAGATTCTCACCAAGAGACC.

This clone was picked up many times. Read sequence stops 3 residues before the CDR3 end, and the germline J gene provides the missing end. V is TRBV20-1 and J is TRBJ1-2, with D possibly matching TRBD1 (5 bases). This CDR3 contains 15 residues. The germline gives CDR1 DFQATT, CDR2 SNEGSKA (reference sequence). V lost 0 bases and J 5 bases, leaving 16 bases between the germline ends. Incomplete CDR3 DNA: TGCAGTGCTAGAGATCAAACTTACAGGACATATGGC. Its translation: CSARDQTYRTYG. In full, the CDR3 is CSARDQTYRTYGYTF.

The table lists this clone with many counts. The read halts 3 residues ahead of the CDR3 end, with the missing end drawn from the germline J gene. The rearrangement joins TRBV19 to TRBJ2-1, with 10 positions matching TRBD2. The CDR3 consists of 12 residues. The V gene's germline CDR1 is LNHDA and CDR2 SQIVND (reference sequence). The trim removed 9 bases at V and 6 bases at J, leaving 2 bases unmatched. The CDR3 sequence: CASIAGGNEQFF. CDR3 bases read: TGTGCCAGCATAGCGGGGGGCAATGAG.

This clone was counted many times. The CDR3 end falls 3 residues outside the read, so it is completed with the germline J gene. The chain recombines TRBV7-8 with TRBJ1-1; 7 nucleotides match TRBD1. This CDR3 has 14 residues. Per the germline V gene, CDR1 is SGHVS and CDR2 is FQNEAQ. This CDR3 is CASSLGRTGGEAFF. The part of the CDR3 DNA that was read is TGTGCCAGCAGCTTGGGTCGGACAGGCGGAGAA.

In this sample, this clone turned up many times. The sequenced fragment ends 3 residues before the CDR3 boundary, so the rest is inferred from the germline J gene. This chain links TRBV18 with TRBJ2-7; 9 nucleotides align to TRBD2. Germline values: CDR1 KGHSH, CDR2 LQKENI. CDR3 length equals 14 residues. Losses at the gene ends were 6 bases for V and 5 bases for J; bases not matched to a gene: 8. CDR3 region: CASSNSGSLNEQYF. The part of the CDR3 DNA that was read is TGTGCCAGCTCGAATAGCGGGAGCTTGAACGAG.

This clone was detected ten times or more. The read is 3 residues too short to cover the CDR3 end, so that end is filled in from the germline J gene. This sequence joins TRBV20-1 and TRBJ2-1, with 9 bases lining up with TRBD2. Germline V lookup: CDR1 DFQATT, CDR2 SNEGSKA (reference sequence). CDR3 size: 13 residues. V lost 6 bases and J lost 4; bases outside the gene matches: 4. The covered CDR3 bases are TGCAGTGCCAGGACTAGCGCATACAATGAG. Amino acid sequence: CSARTSAYNE. The complete CDR3 sequence is CSARTSAYNEQFF.

Regarding this clone: The read terminates 3 residues before the CDR3 end, so the remaining end is supplied by the germline J gene. V usage is TRBV7-9 and J usage is TRBJ2-7, with 8 nucleotides matching TRBD1. Germline loops: CDR1 SEHNR, CDR2 FQNEAQ (reference sequence). V dropped 5 bases and J dropped 5; count of bases not matched to a gene: 8. The CDR3 runs to 14 residues. The chain's CDR3 is CASSLDRVWDEQYF. The part of the CDR3 DNA that was read is TGTGCCAGCAGCCTGGACAGGGTCTGGGACGAG. Variable domain in full (rest from reference TRBV7-9 and TRBJ2-7): DTGVSQNPRHKITKRGQNVTFRCDPISEHNRLYWYRQTLGQGPEFLTYFQNEAQLEKSRLLSDRFSAERPKGSFSTLEIQRTEQGDSAMYLCASSLDRVWDEQYFGPGTRLTVT.

This clone was recorded a few times. This may stem from a read error, because a much larger clone lies one nucleotide away. The sequence runs out 3 residues before the end of the CDR3; the remainder is reconstructed from the germline J gene. This sequence joins TRBV19 and TRBJ2-2, with D possibly being TRBD2 (6 bases). This CDR3 comprises 15 residues. Per germline, CDR1 LNHDA and CDR2 SQIVND (reference sequence). The sequenced part of the CDR3 DNA is TGTGCCAGTAGAGCTAGCGTCTCTGGGGCCAACGTG. Translating it yields CASRASVSGANV. The complete CDR3 sequence is CASRASVSGANVLFF.

This clone occurred many times. The read is 3 residues too short to cover the CDR3 end, so that end is filled in from the germline J gene. The chain has TRBV5-1 and TRBJ2-2; a weak D match, TRBD1 (5 bases). The CDR3 runs to 14 residues. Germline V gene data show CDR1 as SGHRS and CDR2 as YFSETQ. The V end lost 5 bases, the J end lost 1 base, and 9 bases lay between the germline ends. Incomplete CDR3 DNA: TGCGCCAGCAGGTGGACATTGAACACCGGGGAG. It codes for CASRWTLNTGE. The whole CDR3 sequence is CASRWTLNTGELFF.

This clone has more than one count but fewer than ten. Read sequence stops 3 residues before the CDR3 end, and the germline J gene provides the missing end. The chain has TRBV19 and TRBJ2-3; 8 bases are a match to TRBD1. The germline gives CDR1 LNHDA, CDR2 SQIVND (reference sequence). CDR3 length: 13 residues. The CDR3 here is CASSDRGNQPQYF. CDR3 DNA (partial): TGTGCCAGTAGCGACAGGGGAAATCAGCCG.

The table lists this clone with many counts. The read stops 3 residues short of the end of the CDR3; the missing end is completed from the germline J gene. The chain joins TRBV6-1 to TRBJ2-3, with 7 bases lining up with TRBD1. The CDR3 contains 15 residues. The germline V gene encodes CDR1 MNHNS and CDR2 SASEGT. V lost 1 base and J lost 6; bases outside the gene matches: 7. This CDR3 reads CASSEEGARYDTQYF. The covered CDR3 bases are TGTGCCAGCAGTGAAGAGGGGGCGCGGTATGATACG.

This clone was found many times. CDR3 protein: CASSPRSGSNEQFF. CDR3 DNA, as far as it was read: TGCGCCAGCAGCCCCCGTAGCGGGAGCAATGAG. This rearrangement joins TRBV4-1 to TRBJ2-1, with 9 bases lining up with TRBD2. Read sequence stops 3 residues before the CDR3 end, and the germline J gene provides the missing end. Trimming at V came to 4 bases and at J to 6 bases, leaving 4 bases not matched to a gene. Looked up from germline, CDR1 is MGHRA and CDR2 is YSYEKL. The CDR3 sequence is 14 residues long.